This T cell receptor beta chain stems from a study of control samples from healthy donors and cancer patients. Measured with immunoSEQ multiplex PCR; TCRdb has only the in-frame clones, and not every one. The sample includes tens of thousands of clones, approximately 91% of them seen just once. The CDR3 is 14 residues long. Germline assignment: CDR1 SGHRS and CDR2 YFSETQ. V was shortened by 4 bases and J by 0 bases, with 9 bases between the two germline ends. The receptor was derived from a woman between 45 and 65 years old with colorectal cancer. The sequencing input was PBMCs. The rearrangement links TRBV5-1 to TRBJ2-3; either TRBD1 or TRBD2 may fit D (5 bases each). CDR3 nucleotides: TGCGCCAGCAGCGGGGGTGCGAGCACAGATACGCAGTATTTT. It encodes CASSGGASTDTQYF.